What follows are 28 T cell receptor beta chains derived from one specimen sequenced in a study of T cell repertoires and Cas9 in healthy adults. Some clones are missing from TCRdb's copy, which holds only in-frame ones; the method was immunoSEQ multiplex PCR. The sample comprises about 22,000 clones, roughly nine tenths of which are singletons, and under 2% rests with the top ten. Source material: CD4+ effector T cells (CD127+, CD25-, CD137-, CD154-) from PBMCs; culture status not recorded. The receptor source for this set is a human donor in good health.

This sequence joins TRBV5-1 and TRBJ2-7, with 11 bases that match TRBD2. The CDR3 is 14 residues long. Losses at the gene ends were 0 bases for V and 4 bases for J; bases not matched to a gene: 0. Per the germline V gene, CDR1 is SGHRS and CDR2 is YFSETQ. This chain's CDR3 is CASSLASGGYEQYF. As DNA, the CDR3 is TGCGCCAGCAGCTTGGCTAGCGGGGGGTACGAGCAGTACTTC.

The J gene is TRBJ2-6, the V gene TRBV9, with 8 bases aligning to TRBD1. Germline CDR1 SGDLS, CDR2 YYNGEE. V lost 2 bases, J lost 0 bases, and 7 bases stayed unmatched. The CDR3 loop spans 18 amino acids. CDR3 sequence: CASSVSGTGISGANVLTF. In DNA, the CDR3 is TGTGCCAGCAGCGTCTCCGGGACAGGTATCTCTGGGGCCAACGTCCTGACTTTC.

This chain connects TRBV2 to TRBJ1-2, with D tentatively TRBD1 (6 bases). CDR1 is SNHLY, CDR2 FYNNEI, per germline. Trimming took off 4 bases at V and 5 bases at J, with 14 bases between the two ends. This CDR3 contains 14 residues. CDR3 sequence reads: CASSVSGEVYGYTF. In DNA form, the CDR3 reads TGTGCCAGCAGTGTCTCAGGGGAGGTATATGGCTACACCTTC.

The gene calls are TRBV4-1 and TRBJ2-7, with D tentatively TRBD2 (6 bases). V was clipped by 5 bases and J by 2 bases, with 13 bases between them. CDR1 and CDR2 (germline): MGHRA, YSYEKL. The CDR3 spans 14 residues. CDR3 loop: CASSAGTAPYEQYF. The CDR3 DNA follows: TGCGCCAGCAGCGCCGGGACTGCTCCCTACGAGCAGTACTTC.

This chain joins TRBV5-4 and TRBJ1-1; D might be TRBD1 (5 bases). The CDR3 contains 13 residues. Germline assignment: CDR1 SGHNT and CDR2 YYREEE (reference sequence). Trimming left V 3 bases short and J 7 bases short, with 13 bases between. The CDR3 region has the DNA TGTGCCAGCAGCTCGTCCGGGGGGTATGAAGCTTTCTTT. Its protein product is CASSSSGGYEAFF.

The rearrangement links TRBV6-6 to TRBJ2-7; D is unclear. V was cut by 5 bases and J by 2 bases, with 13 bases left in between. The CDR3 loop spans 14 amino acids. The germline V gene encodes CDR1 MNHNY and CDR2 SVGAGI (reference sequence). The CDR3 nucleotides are TGTGCCAGCAGTCCAACGACGGGCACCTACGAGCAGTACTTC. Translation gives CASSPTTGTYEQYF.

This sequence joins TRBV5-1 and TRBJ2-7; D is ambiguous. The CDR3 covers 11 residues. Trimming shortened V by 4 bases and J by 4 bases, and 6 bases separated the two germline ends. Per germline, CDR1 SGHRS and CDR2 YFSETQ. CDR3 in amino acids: CASSAQYEQYF. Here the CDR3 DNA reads TGCGCCAGCAGCGCCCAATACGAGCAGTACTTC.

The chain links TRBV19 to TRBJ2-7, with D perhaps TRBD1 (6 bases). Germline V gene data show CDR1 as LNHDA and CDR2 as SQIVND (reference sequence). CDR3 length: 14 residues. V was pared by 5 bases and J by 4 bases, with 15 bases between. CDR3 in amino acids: CASSSPGESYEQYF. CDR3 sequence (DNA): TGTGCCAGTAGTTCCCCAGGGGAGAGTTACGAGCAGTACTTC.

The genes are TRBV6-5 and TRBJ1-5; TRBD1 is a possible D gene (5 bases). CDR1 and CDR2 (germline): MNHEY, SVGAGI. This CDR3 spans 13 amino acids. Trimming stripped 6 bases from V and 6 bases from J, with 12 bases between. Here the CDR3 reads CASRSVGGQPQHF. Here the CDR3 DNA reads TGTGCCAGCAGATCCGTGGGGGGTCAGCCCCAGCATTTT.

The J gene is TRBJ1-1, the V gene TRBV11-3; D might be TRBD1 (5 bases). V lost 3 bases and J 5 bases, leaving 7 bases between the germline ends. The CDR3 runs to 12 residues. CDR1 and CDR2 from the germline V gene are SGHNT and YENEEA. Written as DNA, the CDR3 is TGTGCCAGCAGCTTTGGGGGTACTGAAGCTTTCTTT. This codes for CASSFGGTEAFF.

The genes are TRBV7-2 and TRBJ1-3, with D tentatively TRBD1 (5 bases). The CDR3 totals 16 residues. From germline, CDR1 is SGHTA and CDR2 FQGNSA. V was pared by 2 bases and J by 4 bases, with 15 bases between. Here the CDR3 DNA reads TGTGCCAGCAGCTTACTGTCCGGGGGAAGAGGAAACACCATATATTTT. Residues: CASSLLSGGRGNTIYF.

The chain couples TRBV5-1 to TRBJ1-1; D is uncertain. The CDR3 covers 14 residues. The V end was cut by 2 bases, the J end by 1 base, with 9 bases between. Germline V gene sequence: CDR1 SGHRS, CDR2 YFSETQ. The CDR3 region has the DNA TGCGCCAGCAGCTTTGCCCGAACGAACACTGAAGCTTTCTTT. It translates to CASSFARTNTEAFF.

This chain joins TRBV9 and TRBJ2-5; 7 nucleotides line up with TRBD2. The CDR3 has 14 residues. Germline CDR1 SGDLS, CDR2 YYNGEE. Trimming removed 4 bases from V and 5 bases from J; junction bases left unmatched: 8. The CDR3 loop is CASSPAGRGETQYF. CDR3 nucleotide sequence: TGTGCCAGCAGCCCAGCGGGGCGGGGGGAGACCCAGTACTTC.

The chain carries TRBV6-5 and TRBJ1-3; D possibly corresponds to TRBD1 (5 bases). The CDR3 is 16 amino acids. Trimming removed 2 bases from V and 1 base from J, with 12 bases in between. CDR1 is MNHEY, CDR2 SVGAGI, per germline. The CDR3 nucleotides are TGTGCCAGCAGTTACGGCGGGGGGATTTCTGGAAACACCATATATTTT. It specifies CASSYGGGISGNTIYF.

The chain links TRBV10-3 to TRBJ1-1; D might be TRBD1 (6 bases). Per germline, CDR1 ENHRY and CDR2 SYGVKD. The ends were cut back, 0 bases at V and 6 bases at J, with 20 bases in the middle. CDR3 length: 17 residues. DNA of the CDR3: TGTGCCATCAGTGAGTCCCGTAGTAATCGGGGGCAGGCTGAAGCTTTCTTT. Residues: CAISESRSNRGQAEAFF.

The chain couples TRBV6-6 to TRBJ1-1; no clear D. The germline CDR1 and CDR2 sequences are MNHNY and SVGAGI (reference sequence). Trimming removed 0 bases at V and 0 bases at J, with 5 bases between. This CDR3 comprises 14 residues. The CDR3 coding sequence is TGTGCCAGCAGTTACTCGAGTGTGAACACTGAAGCTTTCTTT. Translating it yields CASSYSSVNTEAFF.

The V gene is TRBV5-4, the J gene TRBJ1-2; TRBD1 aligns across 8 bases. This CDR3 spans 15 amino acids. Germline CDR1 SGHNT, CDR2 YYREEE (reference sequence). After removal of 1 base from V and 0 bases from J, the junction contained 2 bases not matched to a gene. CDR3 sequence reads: CASSLRTGTNYGYTF. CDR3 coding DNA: TGTGCCAGCAGCTTGCGGACAGGGACTAACTATGGCTACACCTTC.

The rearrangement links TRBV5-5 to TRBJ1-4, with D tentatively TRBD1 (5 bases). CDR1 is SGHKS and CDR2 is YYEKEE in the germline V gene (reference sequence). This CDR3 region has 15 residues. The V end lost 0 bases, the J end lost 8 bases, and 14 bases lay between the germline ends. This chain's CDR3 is CASSLEASGPEKLFF. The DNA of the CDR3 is TGTGCCAGCAGCTTGGAAGCGTCAGGGCCCGAAAAACTGTTTTTT. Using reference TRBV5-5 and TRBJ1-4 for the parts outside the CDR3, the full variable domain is DAGVTQSPTHLIKTRGQQVTLRCSPISGHKSVSWYQQVLGQGPQFIFQYYEKEERGRGNFPDRFSARQFPNYSSELNVNALLLGDSALYLCASSLEASGPEKLFFGSGTQLSVL.

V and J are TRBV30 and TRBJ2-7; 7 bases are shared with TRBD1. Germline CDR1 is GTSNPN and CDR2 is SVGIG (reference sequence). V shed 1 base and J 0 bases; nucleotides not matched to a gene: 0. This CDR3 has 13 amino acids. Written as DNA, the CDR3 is TGTGCCTGGAGTGGGGACAGCTCCTACGAGCAGTACTTC. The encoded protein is CAWSGDSSYEQYF.

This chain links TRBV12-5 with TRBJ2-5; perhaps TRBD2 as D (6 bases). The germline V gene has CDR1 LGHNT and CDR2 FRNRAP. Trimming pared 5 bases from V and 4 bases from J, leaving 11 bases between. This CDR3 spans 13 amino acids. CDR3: CASGPGGGETQYF. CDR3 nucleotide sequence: TGTGCTAGTGGTCCCGGGGGAGGAGAGACCCAGTACTTC.

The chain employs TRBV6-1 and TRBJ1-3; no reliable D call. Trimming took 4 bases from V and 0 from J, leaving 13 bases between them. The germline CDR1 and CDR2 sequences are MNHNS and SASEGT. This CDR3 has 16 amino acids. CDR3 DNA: TGTGCCAGCAGTGGTCAGCTACTCTACTCTGGAAACACCATATATTTT. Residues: CASSGQLLYSGNTIYF.

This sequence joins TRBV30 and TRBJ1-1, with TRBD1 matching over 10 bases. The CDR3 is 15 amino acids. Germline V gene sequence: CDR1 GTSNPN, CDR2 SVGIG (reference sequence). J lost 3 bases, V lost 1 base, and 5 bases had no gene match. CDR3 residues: CAWSGQGAPDTEAFF. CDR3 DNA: TGTGCCTGGAGTGGACAGGGGGCGCCGGACACTGAAGCTTTCTTT.

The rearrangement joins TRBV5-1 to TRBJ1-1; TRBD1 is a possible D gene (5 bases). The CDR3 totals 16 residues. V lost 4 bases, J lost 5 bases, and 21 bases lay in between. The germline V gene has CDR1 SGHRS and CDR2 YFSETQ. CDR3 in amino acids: CASSPNTGVMRTEAFF. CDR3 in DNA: TGCGCCAGCAGCCCGAATACGGGGGTAATGAGGACTGAAGCTTTCTTT.

The CDR3 reads CASSLAGESDTQYF. The CDR3 DNA reads as TGTGCCAGCAGTTTAGCCGGCGAGTCGGATACGCAGTATTTT. This chain joins TRBV28 and TRBJ2-3; D ambiguous. This CDR3 is built from 14 residues. Germline loops: CDR1 MDHEN, CDR2 SYDVKM. V gave up 2 bases and J gave up 6 bases, with 12 bases separating them. The full variable domain, its missing parts supplied by reference TRBV28 and TRBJ2-3, is DVKVTQSSRYLVKRTGEKVFLECVQDMDHENMFWYRQDPGLGLRLIYFSYDVKMKEKGDIPEGYSVSREKKERFSLILESASTNQTSMYLCASSLAGESDTQYFGPGTRLTVL.

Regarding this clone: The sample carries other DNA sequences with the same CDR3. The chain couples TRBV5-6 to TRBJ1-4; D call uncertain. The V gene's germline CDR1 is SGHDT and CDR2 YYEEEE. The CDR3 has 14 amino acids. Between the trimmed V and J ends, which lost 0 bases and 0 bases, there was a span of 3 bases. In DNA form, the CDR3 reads TGTGCCAGCAGCTTGGGTGCAACTAATGAAAAACTGTTTTTT. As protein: CASSLGATNEKLFF.

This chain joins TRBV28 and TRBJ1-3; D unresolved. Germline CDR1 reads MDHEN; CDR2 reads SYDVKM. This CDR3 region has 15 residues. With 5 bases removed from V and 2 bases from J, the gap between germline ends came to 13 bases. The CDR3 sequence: CASSLPRRTGNTIYF. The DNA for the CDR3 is TGTGCCAGCAGTCTACCCAGGAGGACTGGAAACACCATATATTTT.

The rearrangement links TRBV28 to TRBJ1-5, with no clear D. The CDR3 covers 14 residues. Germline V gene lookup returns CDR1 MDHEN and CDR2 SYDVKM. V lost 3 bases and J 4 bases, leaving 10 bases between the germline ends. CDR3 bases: TGTGCCAGCAGTTTGAGTCTGCCTAATCAGCCCCAGCATTTT. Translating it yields CASSLSLPNQPQHF.

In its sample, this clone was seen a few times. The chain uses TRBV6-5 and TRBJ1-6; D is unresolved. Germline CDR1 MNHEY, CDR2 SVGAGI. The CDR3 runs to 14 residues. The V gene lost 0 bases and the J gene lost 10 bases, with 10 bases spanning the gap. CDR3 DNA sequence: TGTGCCAGCAGTTACTCCGAGGGAGGATCACCCCTCCACTTT. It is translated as CASSYSEGGSPLHF.